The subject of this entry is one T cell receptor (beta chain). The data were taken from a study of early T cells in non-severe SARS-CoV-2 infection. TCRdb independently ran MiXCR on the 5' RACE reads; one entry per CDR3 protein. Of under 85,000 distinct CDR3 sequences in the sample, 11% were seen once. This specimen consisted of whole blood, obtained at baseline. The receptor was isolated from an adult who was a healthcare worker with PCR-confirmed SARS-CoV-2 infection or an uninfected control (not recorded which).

The CDR3: CASNLGGSQFF. The CDR3, as DNA: TGTGCCAGCAATCTCGGGGGTTCTCAGTTCTTC. The chain joins TRBV6-5 to TRBJ2-1; TRBD2 might be the D (6 bases). CDR3 length: 11 residues. The V and J ends lost 7 bases and 13 bases respectively, with 14 bases between them. Germline V gene data show CDR1 as MNHEY and CDR2 as SVGAGI.